This T cell receptor (beta chain) originates from a study of blood T cells in healthy people across ages (dated by TCRdb to the mid-2010s). In terms of the full investigation: In model experiments, template switching captured about one uniquely barcoded TCR beta cDNA molecule for every two T cells. To avoid experimental bias, donors of different ages were randomly spread across the sequencing lanes. For two donors (one aged 18 to 30 and one aged 80 or older), the study analyzed two additional independent replicas of 1 million unique cDNA reads from the same blood draw. To track age-related changes in TCR beta repertoire diversity, the study relied on deep sequencing normalized with unique cDNA molecular identifiers. The donors were split into four age groups: young (average 16 years), middle-aged (roughly 39), aged (about 56) and long-lived (roughly 80).

Only a few counts were recorded for this clonotype. Its antigen has not been determined. Base qualities are not recorded, but no much larger clone differs from it by a single base. CDR1 and CDR2, per the germline V gene (reference sequence), are SEHNR and FQNEAQ. Germline trimming amounts to 3 bases on V and 3 bases on J, with 4 as the count of junction bases outside the gene matches. The CDR3 contains 14 residues, cysteine and phenylalanine counted. Solely the CDR3 DNA is kept, with 42 bases framed from the first base. Beyond this particular receptor, the publication reports: Observed TCR beta diversity correlated strongly with the percentage of naive T cells measured by flow cytometry. Bulk unsorted PBMC profiling prevented conclusive comparison of naive and antigen-experienced compartments. Compared with the aged group, more naive CD4+ T cells, fewer expanded clones and increased TCR diversity were shown by the long-lived group, suggesting age selection. Donor CMV infection status was unknown, potentially confounding age-related changes in expanded clonotypes. Observed TCR beta diversity per million T cells fell roughly linearly with age, and a significant reduction was already apparent by age roughly 40. Estimates of total diversity from one million sequenced T cells were regarded as lower bounds and underestimates.

Library construction relied on 5' RACE. Sequencing was performed on an Illumina HiSeq 2500. The second PCR ran for roughly 6 to 11 cycles and used a J-beta primer mix along with a sample-barcoded 5' primer. A template-switch 5' adaptor carrying 12 random nucleotides introduced a unique molecular identifier onto each TCR beta cDNA molecule. Each sample yielded at least 3 million CDR3-containing paired-end reads. First-strand cDNA synthesis was performed from all RNA using the Mint cDNA synthesis kit, with priming by a TRBC-specific oligonucleotide. Following uracil-DNA glycosylase treatment, a first 18-cycle PCR with universal primers M1SS and BC2_uni_R was performed on all cDNA. Regarding the original processing steps: Normalization of each sample was performed by random selection of 1 million high-quality reads, each carrying a distinct molecular identifier. Instead of being binned into consensus sequences, reads with shared molecular identifiers were discarded. MiTCR, run with a Q25 quality threshold and the strictest error-elimination algorithm, handled CDR3 identification, clonotype clustering and error correction. A nonparametric unseen species model using Euler transformation provided a lower-bound estimate of total TCR beta diversity. Through fastp at Q25 and MiXCR, TCRdb rebuilt clones from the public reads, retaining in-frame beta chains. Each record represents a unique CDR3 protein, reported with the most common genes and DNA among its rows. TCRdb assigned the V and J calls; the authors' analysis was not used. For this sample the table gives hundreds of thousands of distinct CDR3 sequences, of which about 21% were detected only once. The ten largest clones take up 3% to 4.5% of the sample.

Systemically healthy Caucasian individuals from Russia, about 38 in total and aged roughly 6 to 95 years, were included as donors. Around 10 milliliters of peripheral blood were drawn from each donor into EDTA-treated Vacutainer tubes. Ficoll-Paque density-gradient centrifugation was used to isolate PBMCs, with at least 6 million per sample. Total RNA was extracted from PBMCs with Trizol reagent, with at least 6 micrograms obtained per sample. Naive CD45RAhigh/CD27high T cell percentages were measured by flow cytometry on a PBMC aliquot from every donor. The material sequenced was blood. The rearrangement combines TRBV7-9 with TRBJ2-7, and 8 junctional nucleotides match TRBD1. The receptor's source is a man between 70 and 80 years old in good health. The CDR3 in this case is CASSLTGVDYEQYF. The sequenced DNA is TGTGCCAGCAGCTTGACAGGGGTTGACTACGAGCAGTACTTC.